These 8 T cell receptor beta chains originate from one sample sequenced in a study of cytomegalovirus exposure and HLA in healthy donors. Primers included in the PCR were 60 Vbeta and 13 Jbeta primers. Clones were sequenced by immunoSEQ multiplex PCR, and TCRdb holds only the in-frame ones, with some missing. Of over 120,000 clones detected, approximately 78% appear once; the ten largest clones hold 2% to 2.5%. Sequences were obtained from PBMCs. The receptor set was obtained from a woman under 30 in good health and CMV-seropositive.

V usage is TRBV28 and J usage is TRBJ1-6; 7 bases map to TRBD1. With 7 bases clipped from V and 19 bases from J, the junction kept 25 bases outside the gene matches. The CDR3 consists of 16 residues. CDR1 is MDHEN and CDR2 is SYDVKM in the germline V gene. The CDR3 loop reads CASTPQIGQASEKLHF. The CDR3, as DNA: TGTGCCAGCACCCCCCAAATCGGACAGGCCTCGGAAAAGTTACACTTT.

The chain combines TRBV4-1 with TRBJ2-7; D perhaps matches TRBD2 (6 bases). The CDR3 length is 16 residues. V lost 0 bases and J lost 2, with 14 bases in between. CDR1 and CDR2 (germline): MGHRA, YSYEKL. Here the CDR3 reads CASSQDKQGGAYEQYF. The CDR3 DNA reads as TGCGCCAGCAGCCAAGATAAGCAGGGCGGGGCCTACGAGCAGTACTTC.

The chain couples TRBV9 to TRBJ2-7; 8 nucleotides line up with TRBD2. The germline gives CDR1 SGDLS, CDR2 YYNGEE. The CDR3 runs to 16 residues. Trimming cost V 0 bases and J 6 bases; bases outside gene matches: 11. DNA for the CDR3: TGTGCCAGCAGCGTAGGTGCTCGGGGGGGCTCTAGCGAGCAGTACTTC. Its protein product is CASSVGARGGSSEQYF.

The table lists this clone with a count of one. The gene calls are TRBV9 and TRBJ1-4; D possibly corresponds to TRBD1 (6 bases). CDR1 SGDLS and CDR2 YYNGEE come from the germline V gene. The CDR3 is made up of 16 amino acids. The V gene lost 0 bases and the J gene lost 3 bases, with 12 bases spanning the gap. CDR3: CASSVDRGGANEKLFF. The CDR3 DNA follows: TGTGCCAGCAGCGTAGATCGAGGGGGAGCTAATGAAAAACTGTTTTTT.

In this sample, this clone turned up a few times. This same CDR3 is encoded by further DNA sequences in the sample. The J gene is TRBJ1-1, the V gene TRBV5-1; the D is unclear. Trimming removed 0 bases from V and 1 base from J, with 7 bases in between. The CDR3 has 14 residues. Per germline, CDR1 SGHRS and CDR2 YFSETQ. Written as DNA, the CDR3 is TGCGCCAGCAGCTTGGGACGGGGGAACACTGAAGCTTTCTTT. It specifies CASSLGRGNTEAFF. The whole variable domain, filled in from reference TRBV5-1 and TRBJ1-1, reads KAGVTQTPRYLIKTRGQQVTLSCSPISGHRSVSWYQQTPGQGLQFLFEYFSETQRNKGNFPGRFSGRQFSNSRSEMNVSTLELGDSALYLCASSLGRGNTEAFFGQGTRLTVV.

V gene TRBV7-8 combines with J gene TRBJ2-1; 7 bases fit TRBD1. Germline trimming cut 5 bases from V and 9 bases from J; bases unmatched to any gene: 7. Looked up from germline, CDR1 is SGHVS and CDR2 is FQNEAQ. The CDR3 contains 13 residues. This CDR3 is CASSLDRVAEQFF. CDR3 coding DNA: TGTGCCAGCAGCCTCGACAGGGTGGCTGAGCAGTTCTTC.

This chain uses TRBV7-9 with TRBJ1-5; a weak D match, TRBD1 (5 bases). From germline, CDR1 is SEHNR and CDR2 FQNEAQ (reference sequence). The CDR3 totals 14 residues. Trimming took off 1 base at V and 2 bases at J, with 6 bases between the two ends. CDR3 region: CASSLGRGNQPQHF. The CDR3 DNA follows: TGTGCCAGCAGCTTAGGCAGGGGCAATCAGCCCCAGCATTTT.

The chain links TRBV4-1 to TRBJ2-1; 12 bases agree with TRBD2. Per germline, CDR1 MGHRA and CDR2 YSYEKL. CDR3 size: 14 residues. Unmatched junction bases numbered 6, after V lost 6 bases and J lost 9 bases. CDR3 DNA: TGCGCCAGCAGTTCTAGCGGGGGGGCGGTTGAGCAGTTCTTC. Translated, it gives CASSSSGGAVEQFF.